This T cell receptor (beta chain) originates from a study of blood T cells in healthy people across ages. This CDR3 region has 12 residues. Trimming left V 4 bases short and J 4 bases short, with 7 bases between. A second about 7 to 12 cycle PCR used barcoded and J-beta primers. The template-switch adaptor was a 5' adaptor with 12 random nucleotides. It tagged each cDNA molecule. TCRdb processed the 5' RACE reads anew with MiXCR; each CDR3 protein has one entry. The table lists 1.5 million to 2 million distinct CDR3 sequences, approximately 30% of them singletons, with roughly 8% in the top ten. This clonotype was seen repeatedly, ten times or more. The sample, around 10 milliliters of peripheral blood, was drawn from each donor. PBMCs numbering at least 7 million were isolated per sample.

The V gene is TRBV12-3 or TRBV12-4, the J gene TRBJ2-5, with D hard to call. The TCR was taken from a woman in her twenties or thirties in good health. The sequenced sample consisted of blood. The chain's CDR3 is CASSSAAETQYF. DNA of the CDR3: TGTGCCAGCAGTTCCGCCGCAGAGACCCAGTACTTC.